The rows below give T cell receptor beta chains drawn from one sample of a study of regulatory T cells in long-lasting Graves disease. MiXCR, applied by TCRdb to the multiplex PCR reads, yields one record per CDR3 protein. In the table there are 520,000 or so distinct CDR3 sequences, 12% of which are singletons. A further study also used this sample, focusing on T cells in Graves' hyperthyroidism and ophthalmopathy.

Sequenced material: peripheral blood mononuclear cells (PBMCs), taken at new diagnosis, from a patient treated with antithyroid drugs. Receptor source: a woman in her twenties or thirties with Graves disease. Each CDR3 is given with its conserved first and last residue. D genes are given only for firm matches. The listing skips clone size in some rows; elsewhere it reads once, few, many or a size class.

CDR3nt: TGTGCCAGCAGCCAGCCGGGACAGGGCAGGGAGCAGTACTTC
CDR3aa: CASSQPGQGREQYF
j_gene: TRBJ2-7
abundance: .
d_gene: TRBD1
v_gene: TRBV14

CDR3nt: TGTGCCAGCAGCTACAGGGGGAACACTGAAGCTTTCTTT
CDR3aa: CASSYRGNTEAFF
j_gene: TRBJ1-1
abundance: many
d_gene: TRBD1
v_gene: TRBV6-2/TRBV6-3

CDR3nt: TGTGCCAGCAGTTTAGTCCCGGGACCCTTCACAGATACGCAGTATTTT
CDR3aa: CASSLVPGPFTDTQYF
j_gene: TRBJ2-3
abundance: many
d_gene: .
v_gene: TRBV12-3/TRBV12-4

CDR3nt: TGCGCCAGCAGCTTTCGGGGGGGCGCTGCAGATACGCAGTATTTT
CDR3aa: CASSFRGGAADTQYF
j_gene: TRBJ2-3
abundance: many
d_gene: TRBD2
v_gene: TRBV5-1

CDR3nt: TGTGCCAGCGTTTTCACCGGGGAGCTGTTTTTT
CDR3aa: CASVFTGELFF
j_gene: TRBJ2-2
abundance: many
d_gene: .
v_gene: TRBV2

CDR3nt: TGTGCCAGCAGCTCTACCCTCCGGGACGGAAACTATGGCTACACCTTC
CDR3aa: CASSSTLRDGNYGYTF
j_gene: TRBJ1-2
abundance: many
d_gene: .
v_gene: TRBV7-8

CDR3nt: TGTGCCAGCAGCCCCGTAGCGGGAGGGCCCAAGAGGTACGAGCAGTACTTC
CDR3aa: CASSPVAGGPKRYEQYF
j_gene: TRBJ2-7
abundance: few
d_gene: TRBD2
v_gene: TRBV7-6

CDR3nt: TGTGCCAGCAGCTTATTCGGGCACAATGAGCAGTTCTTC
CDR3aa: CASSLFGHNEQFF
j_gene: TRBJ2-1
abundance: many
d_gene: .
v_gene: TRBV7-3

CDR3nt: TGTGCCAGCAGCTCAACTCTGGCCAGCAAGAACACCGGGGAGCTGTTTTTT
CDR3aa: CASSSTLASKNTGELFF
j_gene: TRBJ2-2
abundance: many
d_gene: .
v_gene: TRBV11-1

CDR3nt: TGTGCCAGCAGCCAAGATCGGCTCGGGAAGCAGTACTTC
CDR3aa: CASSQDRLGKQYF
j_gene: TRBJ2-7
abundance: many
d_gene: .
v_gene: TRBV3-1

CDR3nt: TGCAGCGTTTCCCCGGGTGGATCCTACAATGAGCAGTTCTTC
CDR3aa: CSVSPGGSYNEQFF
j_gene: TRBJ2-1
abundance: few
d_gene: .
v_gene: TRBV29-1

CDR3nt: TGTGCCAGTAGTCCCCCGGGCCAAAGGGTTTATACTGAAGCTTTCTTT
CDR3aa: CASSPPGQRVYTEAFF
j_gene: TRBJ1-1
abundance: many
d_gene: .
v_gene: TRBV19

CDR3nt: TGTGCCACCAGTGACAATCGGGACTACGGGGGTAGCCAGTACTTC
CDR3aa: CATSDNRDYGGSQYF
j_gene: TRBJ2-5
abundance: few
d_gene: TRBD2
v_gene: TRBV24-1

CDR3nt: TGTGCCAGCAGCTTCGGACGGTCCTTTAACTATGGCTACACCTTC
CDR3aa: CASSFGRSFNYGYTF
j_gene: TRBJ1-2
abundance: many
d_gene: .
v_gene: TRBV7-8

CDR3nt: TGTGCCAGCAGCCAGGGACGACGGAGCGGGGAGCTGTTTTTT
CDR3aa: CASSQGRRSGELFF
j_gene: TRBJ2-2
abundance: many
d_gene: .
v_gene: TRBV6-1

CDR3nt: TGTGCCAGCAGGCCGCGGGGGGATACGCAGTATTTT
CDR3aa: CASRPRGDTQYF
j_gene: TRBJ2-3
abundance: .
d_gene: TRBD2
v_gene: TRBV7-8

CDR3nt: TGCAGCGTTCCAGGGGGTGGGGGCACAGATACGCAGTATTTT
CDR3aa: CSVPGGGGTDTQYF
j_gene: TRBJ2-3
abundance: many
d_gene: TRBD1
v_gene: TRBV29-1

CDR3nt: TGTGCCTGCTTCAGGGGGAGGACTGAAGCTTTCTTT
CDR3aa: CACFRGRTEAFF
j_gene: TRBJ1-1
abundance: .
d_gene: TRBD1
v_gene: TRBV30

CDR3nt: TGTGCCAGCAGCGCCTTAGAGCTTAGCAATCAGCCCCAGCATTTT
CDR3aa: CASSALELSNQPQHF
j_gene: TRBJ1-5
abundance: .
d_gene: .
v_gene: TRBV5-5